One T cell receptor (beta chain) is described in this entry. This CDR3 is 13 amino acids long. The V end was cut by 1 base, the J end by 11 bases, with 15 bases between. The germline CDR1 and CDR2 sequences are SGHAT and FQNNGV. The repertoire was sequenced with immunoSEQ multiplex PCR; TCRdb's copy has only in-frame clones and lacks some. The sample contains approximately 100,000 clones, roughly 88% of which appear only once. This record belongs to a study of T cell responses to AZD1222 COVID-19 vaccine. Sequencing used peripheral blood, obtained 28 days after the second AZD1222 dose. The sequence came from an adult who received the AZD1222 COVID-19 vaccine. The gene calls are TRBV11-2 and TRBJ2-7; D is unresolved. The CDR3 nucleotides read TGTGCCAGCAGCTTAGTTCTAGGAGAAAACGAGTACTTC. Its protein is CASSLVLGENEYF.